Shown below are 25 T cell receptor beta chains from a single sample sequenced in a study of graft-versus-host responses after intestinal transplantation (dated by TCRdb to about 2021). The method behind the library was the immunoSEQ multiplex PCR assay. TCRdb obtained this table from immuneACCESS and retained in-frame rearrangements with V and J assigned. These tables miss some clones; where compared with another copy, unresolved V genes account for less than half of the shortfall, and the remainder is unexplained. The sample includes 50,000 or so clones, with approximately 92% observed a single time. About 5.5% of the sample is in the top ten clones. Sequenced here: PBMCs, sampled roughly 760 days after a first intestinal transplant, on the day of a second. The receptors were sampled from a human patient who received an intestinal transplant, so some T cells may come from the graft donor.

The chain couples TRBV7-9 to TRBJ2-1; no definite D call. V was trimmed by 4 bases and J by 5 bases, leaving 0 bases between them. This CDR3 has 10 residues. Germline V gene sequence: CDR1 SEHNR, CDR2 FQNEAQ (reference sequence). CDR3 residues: CASSYNEQFF. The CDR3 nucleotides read TGTGCCAGCAGCTACAATGAGCAGTTCTTC.

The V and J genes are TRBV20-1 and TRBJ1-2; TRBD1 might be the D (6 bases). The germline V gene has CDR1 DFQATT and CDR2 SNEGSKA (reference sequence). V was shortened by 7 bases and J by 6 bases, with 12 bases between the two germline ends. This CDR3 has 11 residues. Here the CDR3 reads CSVGQLDGYTF. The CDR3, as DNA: TGCAGTGTTGGACAGTTAGATGGCTACACCTTC.

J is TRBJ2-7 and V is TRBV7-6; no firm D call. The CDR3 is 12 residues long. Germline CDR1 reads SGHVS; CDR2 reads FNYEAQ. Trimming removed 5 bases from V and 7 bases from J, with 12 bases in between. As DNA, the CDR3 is TGTGCCAGCAGCACCCCCCCGGAGGAGCAGTACTTC. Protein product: CASSTPPEEQYF.

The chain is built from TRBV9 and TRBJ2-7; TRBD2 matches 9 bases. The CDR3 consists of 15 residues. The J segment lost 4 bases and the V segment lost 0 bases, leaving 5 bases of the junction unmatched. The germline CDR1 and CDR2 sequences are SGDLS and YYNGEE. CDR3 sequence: CASSVATSGPYEQYF. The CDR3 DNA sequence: TGTGCCAGCAGCGTAGCGACTAGCGGACCTTACGAGCAGTACTTC.

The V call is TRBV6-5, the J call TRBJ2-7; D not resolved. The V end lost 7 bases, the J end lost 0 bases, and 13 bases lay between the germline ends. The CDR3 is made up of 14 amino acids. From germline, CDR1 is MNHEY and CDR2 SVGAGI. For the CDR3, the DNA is TGTGCCAGCACCAACGGAGCGAGCTCCTACGAGCAGTACTTC. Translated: CASTNGASSYEQYF.

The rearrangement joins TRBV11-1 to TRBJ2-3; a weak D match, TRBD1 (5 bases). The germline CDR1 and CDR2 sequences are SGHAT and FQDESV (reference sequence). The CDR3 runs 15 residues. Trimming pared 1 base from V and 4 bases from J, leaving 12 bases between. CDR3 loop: CASSLDFGAADTQYF. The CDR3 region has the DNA TGTGCCAGCAGCTTAGATTTTGGGGCGGCAGATACGCAGTATTTT.

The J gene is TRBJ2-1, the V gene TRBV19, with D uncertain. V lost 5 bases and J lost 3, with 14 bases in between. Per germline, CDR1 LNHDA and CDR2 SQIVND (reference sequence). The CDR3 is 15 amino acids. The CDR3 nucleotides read TGTGCCAGTAGTCCGGAACACCACATCTACAATGAGCAGTTCTTC. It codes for CASSPEHHIYNEQFF.

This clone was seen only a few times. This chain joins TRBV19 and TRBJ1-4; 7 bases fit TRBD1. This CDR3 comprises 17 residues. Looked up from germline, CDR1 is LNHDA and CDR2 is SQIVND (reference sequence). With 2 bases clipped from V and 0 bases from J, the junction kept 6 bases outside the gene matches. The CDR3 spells CASSIISRGSTNEKLFF. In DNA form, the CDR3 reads TGTGCCAGTAGTATAATCAGCAGGGGGTCAACTAATGAAAAACTGTTTTTT. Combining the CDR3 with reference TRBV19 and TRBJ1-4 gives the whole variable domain DGGITQSPKYLFRKEGQNVTLSCEQNLNHDAMYWYRQDPGQGLRLIYYSQIVNDFQKGDIAEGYSVSREKKESFPLTVTSAQKNPTAFYLCASSIISRGSTNEKLFFGSGTQLSVL.

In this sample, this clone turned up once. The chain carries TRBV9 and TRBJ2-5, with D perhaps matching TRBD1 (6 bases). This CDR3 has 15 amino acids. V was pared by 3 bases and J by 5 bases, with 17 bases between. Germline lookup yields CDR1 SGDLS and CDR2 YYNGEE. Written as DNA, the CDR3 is TGTGCCAGCAGCGGGGTGGGGGCCGTGGGCGAGACCCAGTACTTC. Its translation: CASSGVGAVGETQYF.

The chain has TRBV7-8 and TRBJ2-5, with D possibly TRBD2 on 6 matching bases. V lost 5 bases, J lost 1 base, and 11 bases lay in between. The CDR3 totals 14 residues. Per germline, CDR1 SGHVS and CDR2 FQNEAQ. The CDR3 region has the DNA TGTGCCAGCAGCAGTAGCGGACGCCAAGAGACCCAGTACTTC. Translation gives CASSSSGRQETQYF.

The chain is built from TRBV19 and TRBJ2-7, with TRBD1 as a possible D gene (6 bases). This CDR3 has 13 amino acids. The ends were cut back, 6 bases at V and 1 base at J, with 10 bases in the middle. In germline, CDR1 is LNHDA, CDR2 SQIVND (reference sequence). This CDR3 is CASSPGQSYEQYF. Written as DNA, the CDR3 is TGTGCCAGTAGCCCGGGACAATCCTACGAGCAGTACTTC.

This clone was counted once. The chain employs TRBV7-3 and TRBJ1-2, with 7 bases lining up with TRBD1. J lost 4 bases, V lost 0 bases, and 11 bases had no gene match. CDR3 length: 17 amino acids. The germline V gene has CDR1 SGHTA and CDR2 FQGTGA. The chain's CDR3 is CASSLTPFDRDGYGYTF. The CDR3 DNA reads TGTGCCAGCAGCTTAACCCCTTTCGACAGGGATGGCTATGGCTACACCTTC.

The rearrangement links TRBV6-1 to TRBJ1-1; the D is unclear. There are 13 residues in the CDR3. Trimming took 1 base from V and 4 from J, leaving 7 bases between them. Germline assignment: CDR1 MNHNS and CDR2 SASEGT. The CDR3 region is CASSEVAGTEAFF. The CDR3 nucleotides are TGTGCCAGCAGTGAAGTAGCGGGCACTGAAGCTTTCTTT.

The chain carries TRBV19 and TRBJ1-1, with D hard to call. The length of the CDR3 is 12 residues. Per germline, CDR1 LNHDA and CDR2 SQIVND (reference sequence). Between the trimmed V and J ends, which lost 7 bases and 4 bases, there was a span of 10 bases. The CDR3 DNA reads TGTGCCAGTATCCATGGAACCACTGAAGCTTTCTTT. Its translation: CASIHGTTEAFF. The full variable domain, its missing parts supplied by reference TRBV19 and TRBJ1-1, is DGGITQSPKYLFRKEGQNVTLSCEQNLNHDAMYWYRQDPGQGLRLIYYSQIVNDFQKGDIAEGYSVSREKKESFPLTVTSAQKNPTAFYLCASIHGTTEAFFGQGTRLTVV.

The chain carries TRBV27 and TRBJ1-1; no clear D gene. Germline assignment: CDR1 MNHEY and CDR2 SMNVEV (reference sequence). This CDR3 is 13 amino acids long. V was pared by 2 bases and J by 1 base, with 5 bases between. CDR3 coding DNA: TGTGCCAGCAGTTTACTCCCGAACACTGAAGCTTTCTTT. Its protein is CASSLLPNTEAFF.

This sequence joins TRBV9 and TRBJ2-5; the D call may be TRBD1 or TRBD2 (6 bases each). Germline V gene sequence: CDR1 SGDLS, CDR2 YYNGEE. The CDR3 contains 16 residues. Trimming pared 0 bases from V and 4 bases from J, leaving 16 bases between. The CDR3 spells CASSVGLAGEAETQYF. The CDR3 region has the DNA TGTGCCAGCAGCGTAGGTCTGGCAGGGGAGGCAGAGACCCAGTACTTC.

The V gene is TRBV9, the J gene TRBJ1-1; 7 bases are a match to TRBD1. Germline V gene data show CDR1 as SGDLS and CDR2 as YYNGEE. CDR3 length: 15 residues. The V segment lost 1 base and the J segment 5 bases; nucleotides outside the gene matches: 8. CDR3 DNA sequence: TGTGCCAGCAGCGTATTGTCGACAGGGAAAACTGAAGCTTTCTTT. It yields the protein CASSVLSTGKTEAFF.

CDR3 DNA sequence: TGTGCCAGCAGTTTTTTAGCGGGAGTAGAATACGAGCAGTACTTC. Translation: CASSFLAGVEYEQYF. V gene TRBV28 combines with J gene TRBJ2-7; TRBD2 matches at 9 bases. The germline V gene has CDR1 MDHEN and CDR2 SYDVKM. V was clipped by 3 bases and J by 4 bases; unmatched bases: 7. CDR3 size: 15 residues.

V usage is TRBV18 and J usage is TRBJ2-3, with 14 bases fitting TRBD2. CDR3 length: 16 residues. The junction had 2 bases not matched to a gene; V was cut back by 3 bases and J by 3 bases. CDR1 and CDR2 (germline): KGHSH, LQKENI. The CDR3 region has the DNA TGTGCCAGCTCACCCCGGACTAGCGGGAGGACAGATACGCAGTATTTT. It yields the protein CASSPRTSGRTDTQYF.

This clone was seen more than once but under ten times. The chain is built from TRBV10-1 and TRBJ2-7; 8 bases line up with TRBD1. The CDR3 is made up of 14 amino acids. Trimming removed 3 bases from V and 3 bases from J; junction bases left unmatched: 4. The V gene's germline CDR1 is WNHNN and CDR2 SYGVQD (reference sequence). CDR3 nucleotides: TGCGCCAGCAGTGAACAACAGGGGGGCTACGAGCAGTACTTC. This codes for CASSEQQGGYEQYF.

This chain's CDR3 is CASSPFQDTEAFF. CDR3 sequence (DNA): TGTGCCAGCTCACCTTTTCAGGATACTGAAGCTTTCTTT. V usage is TRBV18 and J usage is TRBJ1-1, with D unclear. Trimming stripped 3 bases from V and 5 bases from J, with 10 bases between. The CDR3 is 13 amino acids. Germline V gives CDR1 KGHSH, CDR2 LQKENI.

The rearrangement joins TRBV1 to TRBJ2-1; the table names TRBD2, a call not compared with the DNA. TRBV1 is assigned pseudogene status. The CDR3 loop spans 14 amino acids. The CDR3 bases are TGCACCAGCAACAGACTAGCGGGAGCTTATGAGCAGTTCTTC. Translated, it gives CTSNRLAGAYEQFF.

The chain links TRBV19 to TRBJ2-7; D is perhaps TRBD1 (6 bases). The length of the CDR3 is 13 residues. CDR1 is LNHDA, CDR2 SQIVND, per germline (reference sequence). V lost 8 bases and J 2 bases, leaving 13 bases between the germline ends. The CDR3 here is CASSPQGTYEQYF. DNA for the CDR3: TGTGCCAGTTCCCCACAGGGAACCTACGAGCAGTACTTC.

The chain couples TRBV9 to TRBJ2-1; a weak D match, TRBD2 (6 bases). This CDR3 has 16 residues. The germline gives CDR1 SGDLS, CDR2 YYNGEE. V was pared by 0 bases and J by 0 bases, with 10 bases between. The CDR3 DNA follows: TGTGCCAGCAGCGTAGAGGGACTGAGCTCCTACAATGAGCAGTTCTTC. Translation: CASSVEGLSSYNEQFF.

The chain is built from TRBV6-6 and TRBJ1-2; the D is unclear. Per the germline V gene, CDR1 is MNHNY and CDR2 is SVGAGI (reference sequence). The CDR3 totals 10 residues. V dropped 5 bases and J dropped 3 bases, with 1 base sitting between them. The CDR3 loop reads CASSHYGYTF. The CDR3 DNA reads TGTGCCAGCAGTCACTATGGCTACACCTTC.